This entry lists 11 T cell receptor beta chains sequenced from one sample in a study of CD8+ T cells in alopecia areata. Extracted RNA was reverse transcribed into cDNA, the sequencing template. The method was immunoSEQ multiplex PCR; TCRdb's version includes in-frame clones alone and lacks a portion of them. The top ten hold just under 20% of the sample, which has 160,000 or so clones, more than 45% seen once. The source material was CD8+ T cells sorted from blood, sampled at week 0. The source is a human donor with alopecia areata.

The chain's CDR3 is CATSREGLSGGGRETQYF. As DNA, the CDR3 is TGTGCCACCAGCAGAGAGGGCCTAAGCGGGGGGGGCAGGGAGACCCAGTACTTC. This rearrangement joins TRBV15 to TRBJ2-5; TRBD2 matches 10 bases. After removal of 0 bases from V and 5 bases from J, the junction contained 12 bases not matched to a gene. Germline assignment: CDR1 LNHNV and CDR2 YYDKDF (reference sequence). The CDR3 has 18 residues.

The CDR3 DNA follows: TGTGCCAGCAGTTTCTCGGCAGGAGAAACTAACTATGGCTACACCTTC. As protein: CASSFSAGETNYGYTF. The rearrangement uses TRBV27 and TRBJ1-2, with no clear D. This CDR3 is built from 16 residues. V was cut by 3 bases and J by 0 bases, with 14 bases left in between. The germline V gene encodes CDR1 MNHEY and CDR2 SMNVEV (reference sequence).

The chain recombines TRBV30 with TRBJ2-1, with a weak D call TRBD1 (5 bases). Germline lookup yields CDR1 GTSNPN and CDR2 SVGIG (reference sequence). The CDR3 sequence is 18 residues long. The V end was cut by 0 bases, the J end by 6 bases, with 24 bases between. The DNA of the CDR3 is TGTGCCTGGAGTGTACATGGGTTCCTGGCGGCAGGGTTCAATGAGCAGTTCTTC. As protein: CAWSVHGFLAAGFNEQFF.

J is TRBJ1-2 and V is TRBV30; TRBD1 aligns across 8 bases. Germline V CDR1 and CDR2: GTSNPN, SVGIG (reference sequence). V lost 7 bases, J lost 8 bases, and 9 bases stayed unmatched. The CDR3 has 12 amino acids. CDR3 nucleotides: TGTGCCTCCCCGACAGGGGAAGGGGGCTACACCTTC. This encodes CASPTGEGGYTF.

The chain links TRBV30 to TRBJ2-3; possible D gene TRBD2, 5 bases. CDR1 and CDR2 from the germline V gene are GTSNPN and SVGIG (reference sequence). This CDR3 is built from 13 residues. V was shortened by 5 bases and J by 2 bases, with 11 bases between the two germline ends. The CDR3 DNA reads TGTGCCTGGGCCCGGGGTGTCACAGATACGCAGTATTTT. This codes for CAWARGVTDTQYF.

This sequence joins TRBV2 and TRBJ2-7; 9 nucleotides line up with TRBD2. Germline CDR1 is SNHLY and CDR2 is FYNNEI. With 8 bases clipped from V and 5 bases from J, the junction kept 7 bases outside the gene matches. The CDR3 loop spans 13 amino acids. Here the CDR3 DNA reads TGTGCCAGCGAAGGTAGCGGGGGTGACGAGCAGTACTTC. It encodes CASEGSGGDEQYF.

V and J are TRBV27 and TRBJ1-1; the D gene is possibly TRBD1 (5 bases). Germline V gene data show CDR1 as MNHEY and CDR2 as SMNVEV (reference sequence). The CDR3 length is 14 residues. Trimming stripped 4 bases from V and 1 base from J, with 10 bases between. In DNA form, the CDR3 reads TGTGCCAGCAGTTATGATAGGGGGAACACTGAAGCTTTCTTT. It specifies CASSYDRGNTEAFF.

V is TRBV4-3 and J is TRBJ2-7; D ambiguous. The CDR3 consists of 14 residues. Germline V gives CDR1 LGHNA, CDR2 YSLEER. V was pared by 1 base and J by 6 bases, with 13 bases between. CDR3 in amino acids: CASSQVAEAPEQYF. The CDR3 nucleotides read TGCGCCAGCAGCCAAGTAGCCGAAGCCCCCGAGCAGTACTTC.

In DNA, the CDR3 is TGTGCCAGCAGCGTAGCTTCGCAGAACACCGGGGAGCTGTTTTTT. The encoded protein is CASSVASQNTGELFF. The V and J genes are TRBV9 and TRBJ2-2; D is uncertain. There are 15 residues in the CDR3. Looked up from germline, CDR1 is SGDLS and CDR2 is YYNGEE. Trimming took 0 bases from V and 1 from J, leaving 7 bases between them.

The chain joins TRBV30 to TRBJ1-1, with D unclear. CDR3 length equals 12 residues. Trimming left V 0 bases short and J 4 bases short, with 6 bases between. From germline, CDR1 is GTSNPN and CDR2 SVGIG (reference sequence). The CDR3 DNA is TGTGCCTGGAGTGTACCTGGCACTGAAGCTTTCTTT. Amino acids: CAWSVPGTEAFF.

This sequence joins TRBV19 and TRBJ2-3; D ambiguous. Germline V gene lookup returns CDR1 LNHDA and CDR2 SQIVND (reference sequence). Trimming removed 3 bases from V and 5 bases from J, with 9 bases in between. This CDR3 region has 13 residues. Here the CDR3 DNA reads TGTGCCAGTAGTATTCTGCACCGAGATACGCAGTATTTT. It yields the protein CASSILHRDTQYF.